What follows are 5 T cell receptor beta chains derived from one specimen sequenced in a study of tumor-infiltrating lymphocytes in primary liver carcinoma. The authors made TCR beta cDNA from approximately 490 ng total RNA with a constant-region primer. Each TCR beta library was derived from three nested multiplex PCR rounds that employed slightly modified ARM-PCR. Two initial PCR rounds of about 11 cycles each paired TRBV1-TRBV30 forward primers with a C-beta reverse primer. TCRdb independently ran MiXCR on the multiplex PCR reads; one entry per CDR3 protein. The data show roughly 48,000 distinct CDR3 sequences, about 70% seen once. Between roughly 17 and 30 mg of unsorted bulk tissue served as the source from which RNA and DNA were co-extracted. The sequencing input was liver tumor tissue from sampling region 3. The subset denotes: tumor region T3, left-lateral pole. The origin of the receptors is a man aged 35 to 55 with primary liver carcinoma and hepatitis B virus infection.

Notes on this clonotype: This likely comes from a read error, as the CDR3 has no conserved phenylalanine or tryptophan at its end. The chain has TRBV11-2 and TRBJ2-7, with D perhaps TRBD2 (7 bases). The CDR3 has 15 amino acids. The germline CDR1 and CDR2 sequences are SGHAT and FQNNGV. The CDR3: CASSQYLGGGYEQYL. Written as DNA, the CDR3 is TGTGCGAGCAGCCAATATTTGGGAGGGGGCTACGAGCAGTACCTC.

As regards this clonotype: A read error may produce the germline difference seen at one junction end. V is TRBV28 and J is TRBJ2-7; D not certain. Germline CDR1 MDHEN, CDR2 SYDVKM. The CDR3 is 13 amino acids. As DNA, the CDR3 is TGTGCCAGCAGTCCAGGACGGATCTTCCATGGGCACTTC. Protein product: CASSPGRIFHGHF.

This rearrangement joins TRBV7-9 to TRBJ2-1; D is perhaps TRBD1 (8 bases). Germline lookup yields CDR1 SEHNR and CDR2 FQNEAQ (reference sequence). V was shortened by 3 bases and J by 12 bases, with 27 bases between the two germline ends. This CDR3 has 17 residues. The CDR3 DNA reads TGTGCCAGCAGCTTCGAGCGGGGACAGGCTTCACAACGTGGGCAGTTCTTC. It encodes CASSFERGQASQRGQFF.

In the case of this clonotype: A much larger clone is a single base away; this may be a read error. The CDR3 nucleotides read TGTGTCAGCGGTGAAAACGATTCGGGATCCACTGAAGCTTTCTTT. Protein: CVSGENDSGSTEAFF. V gene TRBV6-1 combines with J gene TRBJ1-1; D remains ambiguous. The CDR3 length is 15 residues. Looked up from germline, CDR1 is MNHNS and CDR2 is SASEGT.

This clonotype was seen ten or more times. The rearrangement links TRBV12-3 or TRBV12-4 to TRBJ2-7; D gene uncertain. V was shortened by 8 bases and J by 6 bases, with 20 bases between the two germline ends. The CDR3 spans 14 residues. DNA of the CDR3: TGTGCCAGCCGCCCTACGGGTGTAGCAGGCGAGCAGTACTTC. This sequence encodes CASRPTGVAGEQYF.